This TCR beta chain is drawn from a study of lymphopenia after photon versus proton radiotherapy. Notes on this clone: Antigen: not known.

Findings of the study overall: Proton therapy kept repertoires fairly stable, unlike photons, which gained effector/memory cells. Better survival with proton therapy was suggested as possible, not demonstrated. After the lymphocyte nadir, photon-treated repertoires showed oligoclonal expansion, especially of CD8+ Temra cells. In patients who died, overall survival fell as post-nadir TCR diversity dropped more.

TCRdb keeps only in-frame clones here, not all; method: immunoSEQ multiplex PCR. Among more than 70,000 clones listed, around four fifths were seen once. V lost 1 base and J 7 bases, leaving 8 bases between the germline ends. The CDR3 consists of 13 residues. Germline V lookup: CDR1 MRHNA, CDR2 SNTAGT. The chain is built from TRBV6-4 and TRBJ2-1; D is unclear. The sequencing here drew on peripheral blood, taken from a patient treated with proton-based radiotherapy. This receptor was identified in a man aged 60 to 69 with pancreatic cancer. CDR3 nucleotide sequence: TGTGCCAGCAGTGACTTACAGAGGAATGAGCAGTTCTTC. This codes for CASSDLQRNEQFF.